This T cell receptor (beta chain) was documented in a study of cytomegalovirus exposure and HLA in healthy donors. A note on this clone: No antigen is known for it.

The PCR was carried out with 60 Vbeta primers and 13 Jbeta primers. Data came from immunoSEQ multiplex PCR; TCRdb stores just in-frame clones and leaves some out. Among approximately 130,000 clones, over 70% were seen once, and the ten largest hold about 1.8%. CDR1 is MNHNS, CDR2 SASEGT, per germline. Trimming stripped 5 bases from V and 5 bases from J, with 12 bases between. The CDR3 covers 14 residues. Study-level points and caveats: The majority of CMV-associated TCR beta chains were reported as apparently HLA-restricted in a later analysis.

Sequences were obtained from PBMCs. The V call is TRBV6-1, the J call TRBJ1-4; D perhaps matches TRBD1 (5 bases). The clonotype comes from a woman in her thirties or forties in good health and CMV-seronegative. The CDR3 bases are TGTGCCAGCAGTTCGACAGCGACGAATGAAAAACTGTTTTTT. It codes for CASSSTATNEKLFF.